This T cell receptor beta chain was sequenced during a study of OX40 agonist ivuxolimab in advanced cancers. Study as a whole: Patients with prior anti-PD-1, anti-PD-L1 or anti-CTLA-4 therapy were eligible; less than 50% had some.

Measured with immunoSEQ multiplex PCR; TCRdb has only the in-frame clones, and not every one. The data show about 19,000 clones, 79% seen once. The V gene lost 0 bases and the J gene lost 7 bases, with 4 bases spanning the gap. This CDR3 comprises 13 residues. The germline CDR1 and CDR2 sequences are LGHNA and YSLEER. The J gene is TRBJ1-6, the V gene TRBV4-3; D unresolved. This TCR was recovered from an adult with an advanced solid tumor such as melanoma, head and neck, liver or kidney cancer. The starting material was CD4+ or CD8+ T cells sorted from blood, obtained in a trial of the OX40 agonist ivuxolimab. CDR3 residues: CASSQDPNSPLHF. The CDR3 DNA sequence: TGCGCCAGCAGCCAAGATCCAAATTCACCCCTCCACTTT.